The text below deals with one T cell receptor (beta chain). V lost 6 bases and J lost 3, with 15 bases in between. This CDR3 is built from 15 residues. Germline CDR1 MNHNY, CDR2 SVGAGI (reference sequence). Measured with immunoSEQ multiplex PCR; TCRdb has only the in-frame clones, and not every one. The sample lists a few hundred thousand clones, 89% occurring once. The data were obtained in a study of blood T cell repertoires in COVID-19. Turning to the study itself: Some COVID-19 samples were acute and others convalescent; all came from the United States, Italy and Spain.

The chain uses TRBV6-6 and TRBJ1-3, with D tentatively TRBD1 (6 bases). The material sequenced was peripheral blood. This sequence originates from a man aged 18 to 29 who had recovered from COVID-19. The CDR3 nucleotides read TGTGCCAGCAGCCTCAGGGGCTCCGGTGGAAACACCATATATTTT. This translates into CASSLRGSGGNTIYF.